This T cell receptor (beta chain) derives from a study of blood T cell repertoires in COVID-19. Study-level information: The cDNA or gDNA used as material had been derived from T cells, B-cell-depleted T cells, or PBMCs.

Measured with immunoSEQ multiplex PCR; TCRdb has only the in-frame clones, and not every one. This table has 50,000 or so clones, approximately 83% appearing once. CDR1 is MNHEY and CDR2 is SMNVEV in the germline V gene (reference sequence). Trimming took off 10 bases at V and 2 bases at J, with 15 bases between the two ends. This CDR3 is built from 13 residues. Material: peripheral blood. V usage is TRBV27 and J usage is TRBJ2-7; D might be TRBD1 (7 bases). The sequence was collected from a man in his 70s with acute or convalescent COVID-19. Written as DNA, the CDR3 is TGTGCCACGCAGGGGGGCAGAACCTACGAGCAGTACTTC. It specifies CATQGGRTYEQYF.